A selection of T cell receptor beta chains follows, all from one sample in a study of cytomegalovirus exposure and HLA in healthy donors. Using immunoSEQ multiplex PCR, the repertoire was profiled, and TCRdb retains in-frame clones only, with some absent. The table shows some 120,000 clones, with roughly 89% occurring only once. Specimen: PBMCs. The receptors were sampled from a woman between 18 and 30 years old in good health and CMV-seronegative. Both conserved end residues are trimmed from each CDR3. D genes are given only for firm matches.

TRBJ1-2 | TRBV28 | TRBD1 | ASRTGTGDGYT
TRBJ2-5 | TRBV6-5 | NA | ASGTRGPETQY
TRBJ1-1 | TRBV7-2 | NA | ASSLQGTTEAF
TRBJ1-2 | TRBV27 | TRBD1 | ASSLVGTGRSGYT
TRBJ1-2 | TRBV18 | NA | ASSRTEGYT
TRBJ2-1 | TRBV7-8 | TRBD2 | ASSPGGLENEQF
TRBJ2-3 | TRBV29-1 | TRBD2 | SALAGSGGTDTQY
TRBJ1-3 | TRBV10-3 | TRBD1 | AISQGGNTIY
TRBJ2-5 | TRBV2 | TRBD2 | ASSDWLAGTQETQY
TRBJ1-6 | TRBV14 | NA | ASSAGVSVSPLH
TRBJ1-1 | TRBV7-6 | NA | ASSFSPKVTEAF
TRBJ1-1 | TRBV5-1 | NA | ASAPTVVNTEAF
TRBJ2-5 | TRBV30 | NA | AWSGGAETQY
TRBJ2-5 | TRBV5-1 | NA | ASSLESRTQY
TRBJ2-5 | TRBV7-2 | TRBD2 | ASSPPGLGRETQY
TRBJ2-4 | TRBV6-1 | NA | ASTETQLAKNIQY
TRBJ2-1 | TRBV29-1 | TRBD1 | SAAQGTTYNEQF
TRBJ1-2 | TRBV18 | TRBD1 | ASSKTGHNYGYT
TRBJ1-5 | TRBV5-1 | NA | ASSLEGASNQPQH
TRBJ2-7 | TRBV10-3 | TRBD1 | AISGTGTGVQQY
TRBJ2-2 | TRBV6-5 | NA | ATISGQNTGELF
TRBJ2-1 | TRBV30 | NA | AWSSNSYNEQF
TRBJ2-3 | TRBV7-2 | NA | ASSLLALTDTQY
TRBJ2-7 | TRBV7-9 | TRBD2 | ASSLGFSGQYEQY
TRBJ2-1 | TRBV7-2 | NA | ASSLNGVQGYNEQF
TRBJ1-5 | TRBV7-8 | NA | ASSLGTAYSNQPQH
TRBJ1-4 | TRBV27 | NA | ASTSYSGEKSEKLF
TRBJ1-1 | TRBV15 | TRBD1 | ATSRVVQGTEAF
TRBJ2-3 | TRBV5-4 | NA | ASSPWGDTQY
TRBJ1-4 | TRBV30 | NA | AWSVRDEKLF
TRBJ2-3 | TRBV12-2 | NA | ASRLVLAGRKADTQY
TRBJ2-7 | TRBV5-4 | NA | ASSLIGVIVTEQY
TRBJ2-1 | TRBV7-6 | TRBD2 | ASSLEAGARHEQF
TRBJ2-4 | TRBV5-6 | NA | ASSLGQQNIQY
TRBJ2-7 | TRBV10-3 | NA | AITGSSYEQY
TRBJ2-3 | TRBV11-3 | TRBD2 | ASSLGGGLTDTQY
TRBJ1-5 | TRBV6-5 | TRBD1 | ASSDRGNQPQH
TRBJ1-5 | TRBV18 | TRBD1 | ASSPGQGEPPQH
TRBJ2-3 | TRBV5-4 | NA | ASSSFRASHTDTQY
TRBJ1-2 | TRBV28 | NA | ASSSRIVSGYT
TRBJ1-1 | TRBV6-6 | NA | ASSHGGPPGNTEAF
TRBJ2-1 | TRBV6-5 | TRBD2 | ASSSIAGAGEQF
TRBJ1-2 | TRBV19 | NA | ASSISAFLFRGDGYT
TRBJ1-5 | TRBV28 | NA | ASSPTRGKDQPQH
TRBJ1-2 | TRBV7-9 | TRBD1 | ASSSLQGADYGYT
TRBJ2-3 | TRBV30 | NA | AARGSNTDTQY
TRBJ1-6 | TRBV2 | NA | ATKTGTINNSPLH
TRBJ1-1 | TRBV10-1 | NA | ASSESILSPAF
TRBJ2-2 | TRBV7-9 | NA | ASGGGGTNTGELF
TRBJ2-5 | TRBV11-3 | TRBD2 | ASSQLAGGLETQY
TRBJ2-7 | TRBV10-3 | NA | AISENGGSYEQY
TRBJ2-2 | TRBV28 | NA | ASSLGAGGELF
TRBJ2-7 | TRBV28 | TRBD1 | ASSRTGNYEQY
TRBJ1-1 | TRBV9 | NA | ASSVGEGVGEAF